A single sample is the source of the 25 T cell receptor beta chains below, sequenced in a study of breast tumors, draining lymph nodes, adjacent tissues. TCRdb called the multiplex PCR reads again in MiXCR, with one record for every CDR3 protein. The sample consists of 15,000 to 20,000 distinct CDR3 sequences, 45% of them appearing once. Sequenced sample: tumor-adjacent breast tissue. The source is a female donor with breast cancer. Some clones in this sample may be carry-over from other donors' samples.

This clonotype was seen many times. J is TRBJ2-7 and V is TRBV18, with 10 nucleotides matching TRBD1. Germline CDR1 and CDR2: KGHSH and LQKENI. V lost 3 bases and J lost 2; bases outside the gene matches: 10. The CDR3 loop spans 17 amino acids. The CDR3 loop is CASSPYSGQGNPYEQYF. CDR3 DNA sequence: TGTGCCAGCTCACCTTATTCGGGACAGGGGAACCCCTACGAGCAGTACTTC.

This chain links TRBV5-1 with TRBJ2-3; 7 bases are a match to TRBD1. The germline gives CDR1 SGHRS, CDR2 YFSETQ. Trimming cost V 0 bases and J 4 bases; bases outside gene matches: 8. The CDR3 covers 16 residues. CDR3 in amino acids: CASSLEGAGVPDTQYF. CDR3 DNA: TGCGCCAGCAGCTTGGAGGGGGCAGGGGTGCCAGATACGCAGTATTTT.

This CDR3 is CSARDPGLAGAEQYF. The CDR3 DNA is TGCAGTGCTAGAGACCCGGGACTAGCGGGAGCCGAGCAGTACTTC. The rearrangement links TRBV20-1 to TRBJ2-7, with 14 bases that match TRBD2. V shed 0 bases, J shed 6 bases, and the junction held 4 bases outside the gene matches. The CDR3 covers 15 residues. From germline, CDR1 is DFQATT and CDR2 SNEGSKA (reference sequence).

This clonotype was detected ten times or more. A much larger clone lies one base from this, so it may be a read error. The J gene is TRBJ2-7, the V gene TRBV6-5; the match to TRBD1 covers 9 bases. The trim removed 5 bases at V and 2 bases at J, leaving 13 bases unmatched. The germline V gene has CDR1 MNHEY and CDR2 SVGAGI. This CDR3 region has 17 residues. This CDR3 is CASSLTAGTGKAYEQYF. CDR3 sequence (DNA): TGTGCCAGCAGTCTTACAGCCGGGACAGGGAAAGCCTACGAGCAGTACTTC.

The chain carries TRBV7-9 and TRBJ2-4, with D possibly being TRBD1 or TRBD2 (5 bases each). Trimming removed 11 bases at V and 1 base at J, with 21 bases between. Germline loops: CDR1 SEHNR, CDR2 FQNEAQ (reference sequence). The CDR3 is 16 amino acids. Here the CDR3 reads CADSQGTTGAKNIQYF. CDR3 in DNA: TGTGCCGACAGCCAAGGGACCACCGGGGCCAAAAACATTCAGTACTTC.

Sample share makes this clonotype medium-sized (0.01 to 0.1%). CDR3 residues: CASSEARGGNTIYF. DNA of the CDR3: TGTGCCAGCAGTGAAGCCAGGGGTGGAAACACCATATATTTT. V gene TRBV2 combines with J gene TRBJ1-3; a possible D gene is TRBD1 (6 bases). The germline gives CDR1 SNHLY, CDR2 FYNNEI. The V end was cut by 0 bases, the J end by 3 bases, with 6 bases between. This CDR3 contains 14 residues.

In this sample, this clonotype turned up many times. A junction boundary mismatches the germline segment, possibly from a read error. This chain joins TRBV5-8 and TRBJ2-7; 8 bases agree with TRBD1. Germline CDR1 and CDR2: SGHTS and YDEGEE. The CDR3 is 13 residues long. CDR3 loop: CASSVSHARGRNF. The CDR3 DNA is TGTGCCAGCAGCGTCTCCCACGCCAGGGGGCGAAACTTC. The complete variable domain, with remaining parts taken from reference TRBV5-8 and TRBJ2-7, reads EAGVTQSPTHLIKTRGQQATLRCSPISGHTSVYWYQQALGLGLQFLLWYDEGEERNRGNFPPRFSGRQFPNYSSELNVNALELEDSALYLCASSVSHARGRNFGPGTRLTVT.

The J gene is TRBJ1-4, the V gene TRBV5-1, with D maybe TRBD1 (6 bases). The V end lost 0 bases, the J end lost 8 bases, and 17 bases lay between the germline ends. The CDR3 has 16 amino acids. CDR1 and CDR2 from the germline V gene are SGHRS and YFSETQ. CDR3 protein: CASSLAPMDSLEKLFF. The CDR3 DNA sequence: TGCGCCAGCAGCTTGGCCCCGATGGACAGTTTGGAAAAACTGTTTTTT. Full variable domain (remainder filled in from reference TRBV5-1 and TRBJ1-4): KAGVTQTPRYLIKTRGQQVTLSCSPISGHRSVSWYQQTPGQGLQFLFEYFSETQRNKGNFPGRFSGRQFSNSRSEMNVSTLELGDSALYLCASSLAPMDSLEKLFFGSGTQLSVL.

This clonotype was seen repeatedly, ten times or more. J is TRBJ2-3 and V is TRBV27; TRBD1 aligns across 8 bases. After removal of 2 bases from V and 5 bases from J, the junction contained 18 bases not matched to a gene. The CDR3 runs 19 residues. Germline V gene sequence: CDR1 MNHEY, CDR2 SMNVEV (reference sequence). CDR3: CASSLILGQGNPRLDTQYF. In DNA, the CDR3 is TGTGCCAGCAGTTTAATATTAGGACAGGGAAATCCAAGGTTAGATACGCAGTATTTT.

The rearrangement uses TRBV4-3 and TRBJ2-3, with TRBD2 matching over 9 bases. The CDR3 loop spans 17 amino acids. The germline gives CDR1 LGHNA, CDR2 YSLEER. The V gene end was trimmed by 0 bases and the J gene end by 4 bases; junction bases not matched to a gene: 8. The CDR3 loop is CASSQDEAGGRADTQYF. CDR3 DNA sequence: TGCGCCAGCAGCCAAGATGAAGCGGGGGGCAGGGCAGATACGCAGTATTTT.

In its sample, this clonotype was seen many times. Being one base from a much bigger clone, this may be a read error. The genes are TRBV12-5 and TRBJ2-1; unclear D gene. V was pared by 10 bases and J by 8 bases, with 12 bases between. The CDR3 totals 11 residues. Germline values: CDR1 LGHNT, CDR2 FRNRAP. CDR3 bases: TGTGCTACCGAAAGCTGGGATGAGCAGTTCTTC. Translating gives CATESWDEQFF.

Many counts were recorded for this clonotype. With a much larger clone just one base away, this may be a read error. This chain links TRBV5-6 with TRBJ1-2; TRBD1 matches at 7 bases. V lost 4 bases to trimming and J lost 13 bases; unmatched junction nucleotides: 10. Germline CDR1 and CDR2: SGHDT and YYEEEE. This CDR3 region has 12 residues. The CDR3 sequence is CASSLGTALITF. Written as DNA, the CDR3 is TGTGCCAGCAGCCTGGGGACAGCGCTTATCACCTTC. Based on the CDR3 plus reference TRBV5-6 and TRBJ1-2, the full variable domain is DAGVTQSPTHLIKTRGQQVTLRCSPKSGHDTVSWYQQALGQGPQFIFQYYEEEERQRGNFPDRFSGHQFPNYSSELNVNALLLGDSALYLCASSLGTALITFGSGTRLTVV.

With regard to this clonotype: Germline is not matched at one junction end, which may reflect a read error. The chain links TRBV6-5 to TRBJ1-1; TRBD1 matches at 8 bases. CDR1 is MNHEY, CDR2 SVGAGI, per germline. This CDR3 has 15 residues. This CDR3 is CASSHSAGGYTEAFF. In nucleotides, the CDR3 is TGTGCCAGCAGTCACTCGGCAGGGGGCTACACTGAAGCTTTCTTT.

This clonotype occurred many times. This may be a read error, as it is one base from a much larger clone. The chain carries TRBV20-1 and TRBJ2-7, with D maybe TRBD1 (6 bases). Trimming cost V 0 bases and J 6 bases, with 15 bases left between them. The germline gives CDR1 DFQATT, CDR2 SNEGSKA (reference sequence). This CDR3 is built from 14 residues. Here the CDR3 reads CSARDRMGASEQYF. DNA for the CDR3: TGCAGTGCTAGAGATCGGATGGGGGCCTCCGAGCAGTACTTC.

This clonotype came up a few times. The chain is built from TRBV4-2 and TRBJ1-2; no clear D. Trimming took off 1 base at V and 6 bases at J, with 6 bases between the two ends. CDR3 size: 12 residues. Germline V gives CDR1 LGHNA, CDR2 YNFKEQ. CDR3 nucleotide sequence: TGTGCCAGCAGCCAAGTAACTGATGGCTACACCTTC. Translation: CASSQVTDGYTF.

The chain couples TRBV6-6 to TRBJ2-3, with 8 bases identical to TRBD1. The germline V gene has CDR1 MNHNY and CDR2 SVGAGI (reference sequence). The trim removed 5 bases at V and 0 bases at J, leaving 4 bases unmatched. The CDR3 runs 15 residues. The CDR3 region is CASSHRDRSTDTQYF. DNA of the CDR3: TGTGCCAGCAGTCACCGGGACAGGAGCACAGATACGCAGTATTTT.

With respect to this clonotype: The conserved phenylalanine or tryptophan is not found at the CDR3 terminus, so this likely reflects a read error. The chain uses TRBV19 and TRBJ1-2, with TRBD1 matching over 7 bases. The CDR3 has 16 amino acids. Germline V gene sequence: CDR1 LNHDA, CDR2 SQIVND (reference sequence). CDR3 residues: CASSMESQGGNYGYTS. The CDR3 DNA is TGCGCCAGTAGTATGGAATCGCAGGGGGGGAACTATGGCTACACCTCC.

The chain combines TRBV7-2 with TRBJ2-1; TRBD1 matches at 10 bases. The CDR3 extends over 17 amino acids. The germline V gene has CDR1 SGHTA and CDR2 FQGNSA. V lost 5 bases and J lost 9; bases outside the gene matches: 16. The CDR3 DNA reads as TGTGCCAGCAGCCTATTTCCCCCCGGGACAGGGGACGGTGAGCAGTTCTTC. As protein: CASSLFPPGTGDGEQFF.

The CDR3 spells CASSQLQGRGEVEQFF. The DNA for the CDR3 is TGTGCCAGCAGTCAACTTCAGGGGCGGGGGGAGGTTGAGCAGTTCTTC. V and J are TRBV7-9 and TRBJ2-1; 8 nucleotides agree with TRBD2. With V trimmed by 6 bases and J by 9 bases, 16 bases remained unmatched. The CDR3 is made up of 16 amino acids. Germline V gene sequence: CDR1 SEHNR, CDR2 FQNEAQ (reference sequence).

This clonotype was counted many times. V and J are TRBV7-2 and TRBJ2-6; D call uncertain. Germline V lookup: CDR1 SGHTA, CDR2 FQGNSA. Trimming took 2 bases from V and 0 from J, leaving 8 bases between them. The CDR3 is 16 residues long. The CDR3 here is CASSLTVSSGANVLTF. DNA for the CDR3: TGTGCCAGCAGCTTAACAGTCAGCTCTGGGGCCAACGTCCTGACTTTC.

This chain's CDR3 is CASSPGTPPYGYTF. CDR3 in DNA: TGTGCCAGCAGCCCGGGGACACCGCCCTATGGCTACACCTTC. The rearrangement links TRBV5-5 to TRBJ1-2; tentatively, D is TRBD1 (6 bases). Germline assignment: CDR1 SGHKS and CDR2 YYEKEE (reference sequence). Trimming took off 4 bases at V and 4 bases at J, with 14 bases between the two ends. The CDR3 has 14 residues.

This clonotype is medium-sized in the sample. The V call is TRBV20-1, the J call TRBJ2-7, with a weak D call TRBD2 (6 bases). This CDR3 spans 16 amino acids. Per the germline V gene, CDR1 is DFQATT and CDR2 is SNEGSKA (reference sequence). Trimming pared 1 base from V and 0 bases from J, leaving 16 bases between. The CDR3 is CSARVKGRGSSYEQYF. DNA for the CDR3: TGCAGTGCTAGAGTCAAGGGGCGGGGCAGCTCCTACGAGCAGTACTTC.

The chain recombines TRBV12-3 or TRBV12-4 with TRBJ2-2; 7 bases fit TRBD1. The CDR3 is made up of 14 amino acids. Trimming cost V 3 bases and J 4 bases; bases outside gene matches: 2. CDR3 sequence reads: CASSLGQRTGELFF. For the CDR3, the DNA is TGTGCCAGCAGTTTGGGACAGCGCACCGGGGAGCTGTTTTTT.

This clonotype was detected ten times or more. This chain joins TRBV27 and TRBJ1-2, with 10 bases matching TRBD1. J was trimmed by 8 bases and V by 5 bases; bases with no gene match: 8. The CDR3 length is 14 residues. CDR1 is MNHEY, CDR2 SMNVEV, per germline (reference sequence). CDR3 protein: CASSPRQGAKGYTF. CDR3 in DNA: TGTGCCAGCAGTCCGCGACAGGGGGCGAAGGGCTACACCTTC.

This clonotype was seen a single time. The V and J genes are TRBV6-6 and TRBJ1-5; TRBD1 matches 7 bases. Trimming took 0 bases from V and 0 from J; bases not matched to a gene: 8. The germline CDR1 and CDR2 sequences are MNHNY and SVGAGI (reference sequence). The CDR3 runs to 18 residues. The CDR3 here is CASSYSYRGRYSNQPQHF. The CDR3 DNA follows: TGTGCCAGCAGTTACTCTTACAGGGGACGGTATAGCAATCAGCCCCAGCATTTT.